Below, 20 T cell receptor beta chains from the same sample are listed, as sequenced in a study of shared clonotypes between healthy human individuals. Generated by immunoSEQ multiplex PCR, the TCRdb table keeps only in-frame clones and is missing some. The sample yields some 580,000 clones, 97% seen once. Sequenced: naive CD4+ T cells sorted from blood. As for subset: CD45RA+ positively selected. Every receptor here comes from a woman in her twenties or thirties in good health.

The chain links TRBV11-2 to TRBJ2-4; 9 bases map to TRBD1. V was pared by 4 bases and J by 15 bases, with 10 bases of the junction left unmatched. CDR1 and CDR2 from the germline V gene are SGHAT and FQNNGV. The CDR3 loop spans 13 amino acids. CDR3: CASSSRGTGIVYF. The CDR3 nucleotides are TGTGCCAGCAGCTCGAGGGGGACAGGGATTGTGTACTTC.

Concerning this clone: The sample contains more than one DNA sequence encoding this CDR3. The gene calls are TRBV19 and TRBJ2-7, with 7 bases matching TRBD1. This CDR3 region has 14 residues. V dropped 5 bases and J dropped 2; count of bases not matched to a gene: 6. Germline values: CDR1 LNHDA, CDR2 SQIVND (reference sequence). CDR3 in DNA: TGTGCCAGTAGTCCCCGGGACAGAGCCTACGAGCAGTACTTC. Encoded protein: CASSPRDRAYEQYF. The full variable domain, in which reference TRBV19 and TRBJ2-7 provide the parts outside the CDR3, is DGGITQSPKYLFRKEGQNVTLSCEQNLNHDAMYWYRQDPGQGLRLIYYSQIVNDFQKGDIAEGYSVSREKKESFPLTVTSAQKNPTAFYLCASSPRDRAYEQYFGPGTRLTVT.

This rearrangement joins TRBV9 to TRBJ2-1; 14 bases align to TRBD2. The ends lost 3 bases at V and 8 bases at J; junction bases unmatched: 4. Germline-derived CDR1 and CDR2 are SGDLS and YYNGEE. The CDR3 contains 15 residues. CDR3 sequence reads: CASSERLAGGYEQFF. In nucleotides, the CDR3 is TGTGCCAGCAGCGAAAGACTAGCGGGAGGGTATGAGCAGTTCTTC.

The CDR3, as DNA: TGTGCCAGCAGTTACGGCCCCTCTGGAAACACCATATATTTT. Amino acids: CASSYGPSGNTIYF. This rearrangement joins TRBV6-6 to TRBJ1-3; D ambiguous. Germline V gene sequence: CDR1 MNHNY, CDR2 SVGAGI (reference sequence). The CDR3 spans 14 residues. Trimming removed 2 bases from V and 0 bases from J, with 5 bases in between.

V gene TRBV6-6 combines with J gene TRBJ2-7; 10 nucleotides match TRBD2. Germline lookup yields CDR1 MNHNY and CDR2 SVGAGI (reference sequence). V was pared by 6 bases and J by 4 bases, with 12 bases of the junction left unmatched. CDR3 size: 16 residues. CDR3 bases: TGTGCCAGCAGCCCCAGCCCTAGCGGGAGAGCTTACGAGCAGTACTTC. Translating gives CASSPSPSGRAYEQYF.

The V and J genes are TRBV6-6 and TRBJ2-1, with TRBD2 identical over 9 bases. The CDR3 covers 16 residues. Germline assignment: CDR1 MNHNY and CDR2 SVGAGI (reference sequence). J gave up 7 bases and V 2 bases, and 9 bases lay outside the gene matches. The CDR3 sequence is CASSYPTSGVLNEQFF. CDR3 coding DNA: TGTGCCAGCAGTTACCCGACTAGCGGCGTTTTGAATGAGCAGTTCTTC.

The V gene is TRBV5-4, the J gene TRBJ2-2; D is unclear. The germline V and J ends were trimmed by 6 bases and 3 bases, with 6 bases remaining between them. The CDR3 has 12 amino acids. The germline V gene has CDR1 SGHNT and CDR2 YYREEE (reference sequence). In nucleotides, the CDR3 is TGTGCCAGCAACTTAGACACCGGGGAGCTGTTTTTT. This translates into CASNLDTGELFF. Drawing the rest from reference TRBV5-4 and TRBJ2-2, the complete variable domain is ETGVTQSPTHLIKTRGQQVTLRCSSQSGHNTVSWYQQALGQGPQFIFQYYREEENGRGNFPPRFSGLQFPNYSSELNVNALELDDSALYLCASNLDTGELFFGEGSRLTVL.

This rearrangement joins TRBV7-3 to TRBJ2-7; D is perhaps TRBD1 (9 bases). CDR3 length: 15 residues. V lost 6 bases, J lost 6 bases, and 21 bases lay in between. CDR1 is SGHTA and CDR2 is FQGTGA in the germline V gene. The CDR3 sequence: CASSQRGTGTSEQYF. CDR3 nucleotide sequence: TGTGCCAGCAGTCAGCGGGGGACAGGGACTTCCGAGCAGTACTTC. Supplemented by reference TRBV7-3 and TRBJ2-7, the full variable domain reads GAGVSQTPSNKVTEKGKYVELRCDPISGHTALYWYRQSLGQGPEFLIYFQGTGAADDSGLPNDRFFAVRPEGSVSTLKIQRTERGDSAVYLCASSQRGTGTSEQYFGPGTRLTVT.

The chain links TRBV5-1 to TRBJ2-7; 8 positions agree with TRBD1. Germline V gene sequence: CDR1 SGHRS, CDR2 YFSETQ. The V segment lost 4 bases and the J segment 2 bases; nucleotides outside the gene matches: 14. There are 17 residues in the CDR3. This CDR3 is CASSPLRAGTGPYEQYF. CDR3 nucleotides: TGCGCCAGCAGCCCTTTGAGAGCCGGGACAGGCCCCTACGAGCAGTACTTC.

The genes are TRBV6-1 and TRBJ1-2; a weak D match, TRBD1 (5 bases). This CDR3 has 13 amino acids. Germline CDR1 and CDR2: MNHNS and SASEGT. The V end lost 8 bases, the J end lost 2 bases, and 12 bases lay between the germline ends. The CDR3 spells CASRRDDNYGYTF. The CDR3 DNA follows: TGTGCCAGCCGTCGGGACGACAACTATGGCTACACCTTC.

The chain couples TRBV5-1 to TRBJ1-4, with TRBD1 matching over 9 bases. V lost 4 bases, J lost 8 bases, and 6 bases stayed unmatched. This CDR3 has 14 amino acids. Germline values: CDR1 SGHRS, CDR2 YFSETQ. CDR3 coding DNA: TGCGCCAGCAGCCTCCCGGACAGGGGAGAAAAACTGTTTTTT. Its protein product is CASSLPDRGEKLFF.

The V call is TRBV27, the J call TRBJ2-7; TRBD2 matches at 9 bases. The CDR3 consists of 16 residues. The V gene end was trimmed by 2 bases and the J gene end by 3 bases; junction bases not matched to a gene: 8. CDR1 and CDR2 (germline): MNHEY, SMNVEV (reference sequence). The CDR3 loop reads CASSLNLAGGFYEQYF. As DNA, the CDR3 is TGTGCCAGCAGTTTAAATCTGGCGGGAGGGTTCTACGAGCAGTACTTC.

The chain links TRBV28 to TRBJ2-5, with D maybe TRBD1 (6 bases). Trimming removed 1 base at V and 4 bases at J, with 28 bases between. CDR1 MDHEN and CDR2 SYDVKM come from the germline V gene. CDR3 length: 20 amino acids. The CDR3 protein is CASSLLGATGLVGVAETQYF. CDR3 DNA: TGTGCCAGCAGTTTATTAGGGGCAACAGGGTTGGTAGGTGTCGCAGAGACCCAGTACTTC.

This sequence joins TRBV29-1 and TRBJ2-3, with D perhaps matching TRBD1 (6 bases). Germline V gene lookup returns CDR1 SQVTM and CDR2 ANQGSEA. The CDR3 totals 14 residues. The ends were cut back, 6 bases at V and 0 bases at J, with 13 bases in the middle. The CDR3 reads CSVGQNPSTDTQYF. The CDR3 DNA sequence: TGCAGCGTCGGACAGAATCCTAGCACAGATACGCAGTATTTT.

CDR3 sequence reads: CASSSSDRNTGELFF. In DNA, the CDR3 is TGTGCCAGCAGCTCATCGGACCGGAACACCGGGGAGCTGTTTTTT. The chain is built from TRBV11-2 and TRBJ2-2; no definite D call. The CDR3 runs to 15 residues. CDR1 is SGHAT, CDR2 FQNNGV, per germline. Trimming took 4 bases from V and 1 from J, leaving 10 bases between them. The full variable domain, rest sourced from reference TRBV11-2 and TRBJ2-2, is EAGVAQSPRYKIIEKRQSVAFWCNPISGHATLYWYQQILGQGPKLLIQFQNNGVVDDSQLPKDRFSAERLKGVDSTLKIQPAKLEDSAVYLCASSSSDRNTGELFFGEGSRLTVL.

This clone showed up just once. The rearrangement uses TRBV27 and TRBJ2-7, with a weak D call TRBD1 (6 bases). The CDR3 has 16 amino acids. CDR1 MNHEY and CDR2 SMNVEV come from the germline V gene (reference sequence). V was trimmed by 4 bases and J by 4 bases, leaving 20 bases between them. The CDR3 reads CASSYSTGHFVYEQYF. The CDR3 DNA reads as TGTGCCAGCAGTTACTCTACAGGGCACTTCGTTTACGAGCAGTACTTC.

The V and J genes are TRBV28 and TRBJ1-1, with D uncertain. The CDR3 has 13 residues. V was trimmed by 0 bases and J by 6 bases, leaving 8 bases between them. Per germline, CDR1 MDHEN and CDR2 SYDVKM. The CDR3 DNA reads TGTGCCAGCAGTTTATGGGGAGCTCCTGAAGCTTTCTTT. Translated, it gives CASSLWGAPEAFF.

J is TRBJ1-5 and V is TRBV30, with TRBD1 matching 9 bases. CDR1 and CDR2 (germline): GTSNPN, SVGIG (reference sequence). J gave up 6 bases and V 1 base, and 10 bases lay outside the gene matches. The CDR3 totals 16 residues. The CDR3 DNA sequence: TGTGCCTGGAGTGAGGCATATGGGACAGGGACTCAGCCCCAGCATTTT. Translating gives CAWSEAYGTGTQPQHF.

This chain links TRBV27 with TRBJ2-1; 11 nucleotides match TRBD2. Germline values: CDR1 MNHEY, CDR2 SMNVEV (reference sequence). With V trimmed by 6 bases and J by 7 bases, 11 bases remained unmatched. The CDR3 is 16 amino acids. As DNA, the CDR3 is TGTGCCAGCAGCTCATCGGGACTAGCGGCTCTAAATGAGCAGTTCTTC. It specifies CASSSSGLAALNEQFF.

The chain links TRBV11-3 to TRBJ1-4; D unresolved. Germline assignment: CDR1 SGHNT and CDR2 YENEEA. The CDR3 has 15 amino acids. Trimming took off 2 bases at V and 5 bases at J, with 12 bases between the two ends. CDR3 sequence: CASSLLGSRNEKLFF. CDR3 coding DNA: TGTGCCAGCAGCTTACTCGGAAGCCGAAATGAAAAACTGTTTTTT.